This TCR beta chain was obtained from a study of blood T cell repertoires in COVID-19. This CDR3 comprises 16 residues. Germline values: CDR1 MNHEY, CDR2 SMNVEV (reference sequence). Trimming cost V 1 base and J 4 bases, with 16 bases left between them. The method was immunoSEQ multiplex PCR; TCRdb's version includes in-frame clones alone and lacks a portion of them. The data show approximately 260,000 clones, roughly nine tenths seen once. Living in 24 US areas, the participants were between roughly 18 and 89 years of age. The sample taken for sequencing was PBMCs or T cells enriched from blood (not recorded which). The TCR originated in a woman aged 55-69 years who had recovered from COVID-19. The chain is built from TRBV27 and TRBJ2-5; D remains unclear. CDR3 nucleotides: TGTGCCAGCAGTTTATTGGTCCTAGATTTGGGAGAGACCCAGTACTTC. Translated, it gives CASSLLVLDLGETQYF.